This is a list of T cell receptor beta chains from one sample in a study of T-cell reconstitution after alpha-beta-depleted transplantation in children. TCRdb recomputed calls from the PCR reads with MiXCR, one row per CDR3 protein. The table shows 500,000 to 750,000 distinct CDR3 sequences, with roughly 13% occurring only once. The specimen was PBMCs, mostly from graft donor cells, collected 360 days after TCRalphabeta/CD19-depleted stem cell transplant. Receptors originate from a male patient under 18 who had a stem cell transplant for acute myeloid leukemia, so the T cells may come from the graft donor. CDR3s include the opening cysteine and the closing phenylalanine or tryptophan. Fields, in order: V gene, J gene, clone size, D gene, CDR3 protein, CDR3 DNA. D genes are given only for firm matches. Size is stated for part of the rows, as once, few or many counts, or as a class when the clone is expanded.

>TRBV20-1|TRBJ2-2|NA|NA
CSAYSRNTGELFF
TGCAGTGCTTACAGCCGGAACACCGGGGAGCTGTTTTTT
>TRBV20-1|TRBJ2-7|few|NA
CSARVPLGLPTRQYF
TGCAGTGCTAGAGTCCCACTGGGACTTCCTACGAGACAGTACTTC
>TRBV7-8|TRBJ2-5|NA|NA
CASSFPTLQETQYF
TGTGCCAGCAGCTTCCCCACACTCCAAGAGACCCAGTACTTC
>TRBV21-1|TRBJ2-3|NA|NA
CASSKESAQNPTDTQYF
TGTGCCAGCAGCAAAGAGAGTGCACAGAACCCCACAGATACGCAGTATTTT
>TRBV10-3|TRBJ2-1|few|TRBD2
CAISESGLAGDNFYYNEQFF
TGTGCCATCAGTGAGTCAGGACTAGCGGGAGATAACTTCTACTACAATGAGCAGTTCTTC
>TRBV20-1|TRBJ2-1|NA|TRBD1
CSARDDRVSSYQFF
TGCAGTGCTAGAGATGACAGGGTATCTAGCTATCAGTTCTTC
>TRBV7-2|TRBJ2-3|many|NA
CAGTLVSTDTQYF
TGTGCCGGTACCCTCGTTAGCACAGATACGCAGTATTTT
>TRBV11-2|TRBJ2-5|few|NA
CASSQGLVETQYF
TGTGCCAGCAGCCAAGGACTCGTCGAGACCCAGTACTTC
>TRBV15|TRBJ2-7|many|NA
CATSRDIPGSYEQYF
TGTGCCACCAGCAGAGATATTCCCGGCTCCTACGAGCAGTACTTC
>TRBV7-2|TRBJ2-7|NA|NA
CASSLMILTGNYEQYF
TGTGCCAGCAGCTTAATGATCCTAACGGGGAACTACGAGCAGTACTTC
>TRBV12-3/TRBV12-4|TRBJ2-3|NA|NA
CASRGASRGATRTDTQYF
TGTGCCAGCAGGGGGGCCTCGAGGGGGGCCACCCGCACAGATACGCAGTATTTT
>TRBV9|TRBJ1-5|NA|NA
CASSVGVGSDGNQPQHF
TGTGCCAGCAGCGTAGGAGTGGGGTCAGATGGCAATCAGCCCCAGCATTTT
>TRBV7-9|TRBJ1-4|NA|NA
CASSLEQVNEKLFF
TGTGCCAGCAGCTTAGAACAGGTTAATGAAAAACTGTTTTTT
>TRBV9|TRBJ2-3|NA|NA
CASSVASRGGPDTQYF
TGTGCCAGCAGCGTAGCGTCCCGTGGGGGGCCGGATACGCAGTATTTT
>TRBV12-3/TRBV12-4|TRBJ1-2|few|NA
CASSPGSYGYTF
TGTGCCAGCAGTCCAGGGTCCTATGGCTACACCTTC
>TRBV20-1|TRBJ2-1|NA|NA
CSARDWTSDPLF
TGCAGTGCTAGAGATTGGACTTCCGACCCTCTCTTC
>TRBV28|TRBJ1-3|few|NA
CASSLNVGSGNTIYF
TGTGCCAGCAGTTTAAACGTGGGGTCTGGAAACACCATATATTTT
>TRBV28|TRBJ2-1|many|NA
CASSLPLRSGGSSYNEQFF
TGTGCCAGCAGTTTACCCCTTCGGAGCGGCGGCTCCTCCTACAATGAGCAGTTCTTC
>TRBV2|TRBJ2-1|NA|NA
CASSEAFAGDEQFF
TGTGCCAGCAGTGAAGCATTCGCAGGGGATGAGCAGTTCTTC
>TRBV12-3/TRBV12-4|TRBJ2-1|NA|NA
CASSLGSATNEQFF
TGTGCCAGCAGTTTAGGGTCAGCTACCAATGAGCAGTTCTTC
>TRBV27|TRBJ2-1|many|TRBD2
CASSGLGYNEQFF
TGTGCCAGCAGTGGACTAGGCTACAATGAGCAGTTCTTC
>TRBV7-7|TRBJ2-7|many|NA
CASSARLRKFYEQYF
TGTGCTAGCAGCGCCCGACTTAGAAAGTTCTACGAGCAGTACTTC
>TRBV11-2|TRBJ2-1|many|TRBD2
CASSLVTSGMGGEQFF
TGTGCCAGCAGCTTAGTTACTAGCGGGATGGGCGGTGAGCAGTTCTTC
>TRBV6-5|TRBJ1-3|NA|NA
CASSFGGSSGNTIYF
TGTGCCAGCAGTTTCGGGGGGAGCTCTGGAAACACCATATATTTT
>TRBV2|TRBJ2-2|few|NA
CASSEFLGTGELFF
TGTGCCAGCAGTGAATTCCTAGGGACCGGGGAGCTGTTTTTT
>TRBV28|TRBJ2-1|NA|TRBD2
CASIRGGSYNEQFF
TGTGCCAGCATCCGGGGGGGTTCCTACAATGAGCAGTTCTTC
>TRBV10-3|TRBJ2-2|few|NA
CAISESIFAGELFF
TGTGCCATCAGTGAGTCGATTTTTGCCGGGGAGCTGTTTTTT
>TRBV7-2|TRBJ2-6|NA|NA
CASSLESQGANVLTF
TGTGCCAGCAGCTTAGAAAGCCAGGGGGCCAACGTCCTGACTTTC
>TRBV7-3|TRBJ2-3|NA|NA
CASSLSGLETDTQYF
TGTGCCAGCAGCTTAAGCGGGCTAGAAACAGATACGCAGTATTTT
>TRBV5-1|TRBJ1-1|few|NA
CASSLYTGTTEAFF
TGCGCCAGCAGCCTTTATACCGGGACGACTGAAGCTTTCTTT
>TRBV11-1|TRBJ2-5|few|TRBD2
CASSLGTSGRGHQETQYF
TGTGCCAGCAGCTTAGGGACTAGCGGGAGGGGACACCAAGAGACCCAGTACTTC